This T cell receptor beta chain was identified during a study of blood T cell repertoires in COVID-19. Overall study context: The United States, Italy and Spain provided the acute and convalescent COVID-19 samples. T cells, B-cell-depleted T cells, or PBMCs supplied cDNA or gDNA.

How the authors handled the data: For nucleated cells, counts were estimated from reference gene primer amplification. Clones were sequenced by immunoSEQ multiplex PCR, and TCRdb holds only the in-frame ones, with some missing. V, J and clone size derive from that table, while D and trimming were established from the DNA sequence. Here the sample spans roughly 70,000 clones, 80% to 90% being singletons. The CDR3 contains 16 residues. Per the germline V gene, CDR1 is SGHAT and CDR2 is FQNNGV. Trimming pared 1 base from V and 0 bases from J, leaving 12 bases between. The rearrangement uses TRBV11-2 and TRBJ1-2; the D gene is possibly TRBD1 (5 bases). The clonotype comes from an elderly man with acute or convalescent COVID-19. Specimen: peripheral blood. In DNA form, the CDR3 reads TGTGCCAGCAGCTTAGCGGCAGGGAACGCTAACTATGGCTACACCTTC. Translating gives CASSLAAGNANYGYTF.